This T cell receptor beta chain is from a study of T cells in Graves' hyperthyroidism and ophthalmopathy. Study at large: Before treatment of any kind, peripheral blood was taken at initial diagnosis. Study-level results: With a median lead of around 6.7 months before onset, the model predicted ophthalmopathy. Blood held most thyroid clonotypes expanded above 0.001 frequency.

This clonotype was detected ten times or more. Its target is unknown. TCR beta CDR3 region amplification was performed from RNA transcripts. An initial round of RT-PCR targeting the TCR CDR3 relied on the HTBI primer set. TCRdb re-called the multiplex PCR reads with MiXCR, one entry per CDR3 protein. This sample has approximately 590,000 distinct CDR3 sequences, with less than 20% found just once. The germline CDR1 and CDR2 sequences are SGHTA and FQGTGA. V was clipped by 6 bases and J by 3 bases, with 14 bases between them. The CDR3 sequence is 14 residues long. Clinical symptoms, serum thyroxine, TRAb, thyroid ultrasound and orbital computed tomography informed diagnoses.

This sequence was found in a woman in her twenties or thirties with Graves' hyperthyroidism. V is TRBV7-3 and J is TRBJ1-1, with TRBD1 as a possible D gene (6 bases). The sequenced sample was blood. CDR3 sequence (DNA): TGTGCCAGCAGAAAGGGGGTTGGGGACACTGAAGCTTTCTTT. Encoded protein: CASRKGVGDTEAFF. Full variable domain (remainder filled in from reference TRBV7-3 and TRBJ1-1): GAGVSQTPSNKVTEKGKYVELRCDPISGHTALYWYRQSLGQGPEFLIYFQGTGAADDSGLPNDRFFAVRPEGSVSTLKIQRTERGDSAVYLCASRKGVGDTEAFFGQGTRLTVV.